This entry describes one T cell receptor (beta chain). As yet, its antigen is unknown. This sample stems from a study of blood T cells in healthy people across ages. Through a sample-barcoded 5' primer and a J-beta primer mix, a second PCR was run for 7 to 11 cycles. Each cDNA molecule was tagged by a template-switch adaptor that had 12 random nucleotides. Each single sample gave us at least 2.5 million CDR3-containing paired-end reads. Each CDR3 protein gets one entry after TCRdb re-called the 5' RACE reads with MiXCR. The table lists some 1.5 million distinct CDR3 sequences, 28% of them singletons, with 7.7% in the top ten. Study-wide results and limits: A greater number of naive CD4+ cells and higher diversity distinguished long-lived donors from aged donors. Roughly linear declines in TCR beta diversity per million T cells occurred with age.

This sequence originates from a woman in her twenties or thirties in good health. Sequenced sample: blood.

The CDR3, as DNA: TGTGCCACCAGCCTAGACCCGGGGGGGGAGACCCAGTACTTC. Translation: CATSLDPGGETQYF. The V gene is TRBV15, the J gene TRBJ2-5, with 8 bases lining up with TRBD2. Germline CDR1 is LNHNV and CDR2 is YYDKDF (reference sequence). V lost 5 bases, J lost 5 bases, and 7 bases stayed unmatched. The CDR3 has 14 residues.